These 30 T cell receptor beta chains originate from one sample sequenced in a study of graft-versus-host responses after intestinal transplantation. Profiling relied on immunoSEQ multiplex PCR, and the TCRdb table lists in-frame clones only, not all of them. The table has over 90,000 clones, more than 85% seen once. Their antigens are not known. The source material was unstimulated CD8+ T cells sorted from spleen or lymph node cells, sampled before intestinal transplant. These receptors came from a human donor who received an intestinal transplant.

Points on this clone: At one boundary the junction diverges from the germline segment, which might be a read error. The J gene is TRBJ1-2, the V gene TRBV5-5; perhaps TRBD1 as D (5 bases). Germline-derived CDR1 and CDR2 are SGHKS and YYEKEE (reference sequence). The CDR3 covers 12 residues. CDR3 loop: CVSSFDSYGYTF. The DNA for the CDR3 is TGTGTCAGCAGTTTTGACAGCTATGGCTACACCTTC.

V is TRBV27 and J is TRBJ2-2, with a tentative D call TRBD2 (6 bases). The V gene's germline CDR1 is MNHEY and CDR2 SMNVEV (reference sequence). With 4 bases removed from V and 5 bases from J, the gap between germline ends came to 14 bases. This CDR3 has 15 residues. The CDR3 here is CASSWGTAGTGELFF. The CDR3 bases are TGTGCCAGCAGTTGGGGGACCGCGGGAACCGGGGAGCTGTTTTTT.

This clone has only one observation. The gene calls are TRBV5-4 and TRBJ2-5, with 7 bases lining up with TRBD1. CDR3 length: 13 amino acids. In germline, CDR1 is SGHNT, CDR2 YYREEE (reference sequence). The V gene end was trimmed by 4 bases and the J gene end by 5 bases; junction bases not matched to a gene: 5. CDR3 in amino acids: CASSIRGWETQYF. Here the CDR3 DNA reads TGTGCCAGCAGCATCAGGGGGTGGGAGACCCAGTACTTC.

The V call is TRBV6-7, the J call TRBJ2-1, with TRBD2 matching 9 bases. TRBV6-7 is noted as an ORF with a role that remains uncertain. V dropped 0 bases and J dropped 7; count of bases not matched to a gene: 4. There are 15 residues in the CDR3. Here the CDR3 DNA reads TGTGCCAGCAGTTACTCTGCGGGGGGGCCGAATGAGCAGTTCTTC. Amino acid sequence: CASSYSAGGPNEQFF.

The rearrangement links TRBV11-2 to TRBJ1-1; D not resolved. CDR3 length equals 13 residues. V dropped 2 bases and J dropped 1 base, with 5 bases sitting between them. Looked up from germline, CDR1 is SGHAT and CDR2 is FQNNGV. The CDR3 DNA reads TGTGCCAGCAGCTTACTAGGGAACACTGAAGCTTTCTTT. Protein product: CASSLLGNTEAFF.

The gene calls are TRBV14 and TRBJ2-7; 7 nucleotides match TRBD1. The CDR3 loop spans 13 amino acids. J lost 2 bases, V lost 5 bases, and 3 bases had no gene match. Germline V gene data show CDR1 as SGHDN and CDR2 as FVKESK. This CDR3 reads CASSLGTAYEQYF. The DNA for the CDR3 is TGTGCCAGCAGCTTAGGGACAGCCTACGAGCAGTACTTC. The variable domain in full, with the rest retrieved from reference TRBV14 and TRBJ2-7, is EAGVTQFPSHSVIEKGQTVTLRCDPISGHDNLYWYRRVMGKEIKFLLHFVKESKQDESGMPNNRFLAERTGGTYSTLKVQPAELEDSGVYFCASSLGTAYEQYFGPGTRLTVT.

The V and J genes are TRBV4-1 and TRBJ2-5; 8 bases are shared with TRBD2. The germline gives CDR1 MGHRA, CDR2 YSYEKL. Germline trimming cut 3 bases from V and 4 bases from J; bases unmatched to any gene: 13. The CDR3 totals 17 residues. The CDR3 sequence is CASSHGPAGASGETQYF. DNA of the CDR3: TGCGCCAGCAGCCATGGACCAGCGGGAGCTTCGGGAGAGACCCAGTACTTC.

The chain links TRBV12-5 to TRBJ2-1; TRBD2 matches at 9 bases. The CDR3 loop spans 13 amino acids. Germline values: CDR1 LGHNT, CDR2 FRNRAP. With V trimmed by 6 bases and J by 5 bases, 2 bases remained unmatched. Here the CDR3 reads CASGWTSDNEQFF. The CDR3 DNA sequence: TGTGCTAGTGGGTGGACTAGCGACAATGAGCAGTTCTTC.

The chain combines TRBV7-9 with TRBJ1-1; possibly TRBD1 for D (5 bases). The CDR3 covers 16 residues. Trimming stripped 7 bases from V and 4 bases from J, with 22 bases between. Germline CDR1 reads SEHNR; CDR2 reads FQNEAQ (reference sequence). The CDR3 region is CASISGAGALVTEAFF. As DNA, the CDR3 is TGTGCCAGCATTAGTGGGGCTGGGGCGCTGGTCACTGAAGCTTTCTTT.

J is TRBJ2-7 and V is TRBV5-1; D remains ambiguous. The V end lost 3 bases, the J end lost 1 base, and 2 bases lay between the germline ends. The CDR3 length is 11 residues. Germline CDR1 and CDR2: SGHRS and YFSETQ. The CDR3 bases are TGCGCCAGCAGCTCGTCCTACGAGCAGTACTTC. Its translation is CASSSSYEQYF.

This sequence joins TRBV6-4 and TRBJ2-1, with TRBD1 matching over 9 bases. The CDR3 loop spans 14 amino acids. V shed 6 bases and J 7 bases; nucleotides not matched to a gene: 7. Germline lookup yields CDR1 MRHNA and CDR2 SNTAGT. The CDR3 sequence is CASSLGTGRNEQFF. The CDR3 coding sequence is TGTGCCAGCAGCCTCGGGACAGGGCGAAATGAGCAGTTCTTC.

The CDR3, as DNA: TGTGCCAGCAGTTTGGGCACCGCCTATGGCTACACCTTC. Protein sequence: CASSLGTAYGYTF. This rearrangement joins TRBV27 to TRBJ1-2; D is uncertain. Trimming took 3 bases from V and 4 from J, leaving 9 bases between them. Germline CDR1 MNHEY, CDR2 SMNVEV (reference sequence). This CDR3 has 13 amino acids.

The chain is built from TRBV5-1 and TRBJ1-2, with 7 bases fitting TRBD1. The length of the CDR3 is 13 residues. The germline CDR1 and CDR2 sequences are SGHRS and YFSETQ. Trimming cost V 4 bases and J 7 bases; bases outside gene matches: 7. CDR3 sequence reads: CASSPEGTVGYTF. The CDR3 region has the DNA TGCGCCAGCAGCCCGGAGGGGACAGTTGGCTACACCTTC.

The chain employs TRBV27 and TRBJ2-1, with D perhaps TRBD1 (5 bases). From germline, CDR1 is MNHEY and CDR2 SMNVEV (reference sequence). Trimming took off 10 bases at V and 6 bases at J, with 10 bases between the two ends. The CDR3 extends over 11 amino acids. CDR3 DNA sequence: TGTGCCACCCACCAGGGCAATGAGCAGTTCTTC. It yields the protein CATHQGNEQFF.

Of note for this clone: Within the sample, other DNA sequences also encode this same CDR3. In DNA, the CDR3 is TGTGCCAGCAGTCCCGGACGGGGCTATGGCTACACCTTC. Its translation: CASSPGRGYGYTF. V is TRBV11-2 and J is TRBJ1-2, with no clear D. Trimming cost V 6 bases and J 4 bases, with 12 bases left between them. This CDR3 has 13 amino acids. CDR1 and CDR2 from the germline V gene are SGHAT and FQNNGV.

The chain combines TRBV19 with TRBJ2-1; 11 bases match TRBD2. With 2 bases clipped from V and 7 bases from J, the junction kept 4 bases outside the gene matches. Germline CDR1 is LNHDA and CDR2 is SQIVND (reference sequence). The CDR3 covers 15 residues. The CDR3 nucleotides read TGTGCCAGTAGTATATACACTAGCGGGAGTAATGAGCAGTTCTTC. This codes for CASSIYTSGSNEQFF.

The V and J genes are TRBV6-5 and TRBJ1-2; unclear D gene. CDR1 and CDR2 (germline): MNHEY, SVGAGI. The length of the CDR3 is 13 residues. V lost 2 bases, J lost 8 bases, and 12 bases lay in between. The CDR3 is CASSYGGSEGYTF. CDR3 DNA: TGTGCCAGCAGTTACGGAGGGAGTGAAGGCTACACCTTC.

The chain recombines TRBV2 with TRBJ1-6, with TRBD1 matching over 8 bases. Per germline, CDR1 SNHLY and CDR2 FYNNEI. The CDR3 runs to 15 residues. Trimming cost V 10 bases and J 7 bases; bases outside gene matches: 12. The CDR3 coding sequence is TGTGCCATCGACCTCGGACAGGGTCCCAATTCACCCCTCCACTTT. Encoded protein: CAIDLGQGPNSPLHF.

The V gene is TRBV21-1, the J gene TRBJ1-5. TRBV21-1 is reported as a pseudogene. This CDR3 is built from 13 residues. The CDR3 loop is CASSKVGNQPQHF. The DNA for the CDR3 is TGTGCCAGCAGCAAAGTCGGCAATCAGCCCCAGCATTTT.

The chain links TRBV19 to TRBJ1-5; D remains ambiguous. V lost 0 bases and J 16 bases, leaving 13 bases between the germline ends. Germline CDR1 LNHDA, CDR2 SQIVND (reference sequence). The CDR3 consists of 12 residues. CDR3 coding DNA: TGTGCCAGTAGTATAGATTCGGTAGAGCGCCATTTT. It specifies CASSIDSVERHF. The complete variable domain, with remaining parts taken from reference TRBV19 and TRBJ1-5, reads DGGITQSPKYLFRKEGQNVTLSCEQNLNHDAMYWYRQDPGQGLRLIYYSQIVNDFQKGDIAEGYSVSREKKESFPLTVTSAQKNPTAFYLCASSIDSVERHFGDGTRLSIL.

The CDR3 protein is CASSLAGGYYEQYF. The CDR3 nucleotides are TGCGCCAGCAGCCTAGCGGGAGGGTACTACGAGCAGTACTTC. The chain joins TRBV4-1 to TRBJ2-7; 11 bases line up with TRBD2. CDR3 size: 14 residues. The ends lost 4 bases at V and 3 bases at J; junction bases unmatched: 2. Per the germline V gene, CDR1 is MGHRA and CDR2 is YSYEKL.

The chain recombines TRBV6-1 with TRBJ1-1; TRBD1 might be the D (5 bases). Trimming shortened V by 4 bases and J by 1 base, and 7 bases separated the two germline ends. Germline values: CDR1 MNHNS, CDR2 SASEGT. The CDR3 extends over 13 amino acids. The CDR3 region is CASSGQPNTEAFF. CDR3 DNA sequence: TGTGCCAGCAGTGGACAGCCGAACACTGAAGCTTTCTTT.

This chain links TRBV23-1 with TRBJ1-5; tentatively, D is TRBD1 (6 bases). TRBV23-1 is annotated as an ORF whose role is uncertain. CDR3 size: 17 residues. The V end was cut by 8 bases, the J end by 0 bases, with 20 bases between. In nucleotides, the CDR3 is TGCGCCAGCCAGTCCCGGGGGGGGGCAGGTAGCAATCAGCCCCAGCATTTT. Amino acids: CASQSRGGAGSNQPQHF.

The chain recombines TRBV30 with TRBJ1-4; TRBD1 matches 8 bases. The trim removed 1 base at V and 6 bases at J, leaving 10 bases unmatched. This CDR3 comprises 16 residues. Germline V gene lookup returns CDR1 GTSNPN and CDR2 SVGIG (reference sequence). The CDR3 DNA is TGTGCCTGGAGTGACCCCCCGAGGACAGGGTATGAAAAACTGTTTTTT. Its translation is CAWSDPPRTGYEKLFF.

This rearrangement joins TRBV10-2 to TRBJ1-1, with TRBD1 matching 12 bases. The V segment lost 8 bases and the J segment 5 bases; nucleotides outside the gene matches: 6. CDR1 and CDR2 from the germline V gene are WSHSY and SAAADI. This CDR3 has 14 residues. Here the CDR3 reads CASSRDRGLTEAFF. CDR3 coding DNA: TGCGCCAGCTCCCGGGACAGGGGGCTTACTGAAGCTTTCTTT.

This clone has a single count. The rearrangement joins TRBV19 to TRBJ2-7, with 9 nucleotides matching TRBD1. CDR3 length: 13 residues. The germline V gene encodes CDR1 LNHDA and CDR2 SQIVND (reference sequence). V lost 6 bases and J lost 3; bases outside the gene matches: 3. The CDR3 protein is CASSGGQGYEQYF. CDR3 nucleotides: TGTGCCAGTAGCGGGGGACAGGGCTACGAGCAGTACTTC.

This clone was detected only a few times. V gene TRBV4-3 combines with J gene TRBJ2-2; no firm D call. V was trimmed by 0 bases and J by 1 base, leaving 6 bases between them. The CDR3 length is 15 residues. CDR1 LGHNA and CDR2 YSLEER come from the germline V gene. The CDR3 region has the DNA TGCGCCAGCAGCCAAGATACGGGGAACACCGGGGAGCTGTTTTTT. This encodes CASSQDTGNTGELFF.

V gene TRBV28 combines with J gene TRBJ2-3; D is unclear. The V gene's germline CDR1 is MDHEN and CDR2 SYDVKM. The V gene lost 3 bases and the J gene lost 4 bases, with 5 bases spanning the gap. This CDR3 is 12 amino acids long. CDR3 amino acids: CASSFGPDTQYF. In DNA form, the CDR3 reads TGTGCCAGCAGTTTCGGTCCAGATACGCAGTATTTT.

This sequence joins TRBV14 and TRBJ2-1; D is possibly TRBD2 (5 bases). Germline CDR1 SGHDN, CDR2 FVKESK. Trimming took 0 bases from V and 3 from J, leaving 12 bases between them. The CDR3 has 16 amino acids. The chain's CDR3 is CASSQDGGSYYNEQFF. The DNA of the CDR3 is TGTGCCAGCAGCCAAGACGGAGGTAGCTACTACAATGAGCAGTTCTTC. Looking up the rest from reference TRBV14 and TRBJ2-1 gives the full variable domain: EAGVTQFPSHSVIEKGQTVTLRCDPISGHDNLYWYRRVMGKEIKFLLHFVKESKQDESGMPNNRFLAERTGGTYSTLKVQPAELEDSGVYFCASSQDGGSYYNEQFFGPGTRLTVL.

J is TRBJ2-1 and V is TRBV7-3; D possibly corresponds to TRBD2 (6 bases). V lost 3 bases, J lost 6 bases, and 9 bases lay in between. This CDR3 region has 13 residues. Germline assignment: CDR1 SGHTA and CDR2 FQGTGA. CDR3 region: CASSFTSSNEQFF. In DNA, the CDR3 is TGTGCCAGCAGCTTCACTAGCTCCAATGAGCAGTTCTTC.